Each of the 2 T cell receptor beta chains below was sequenced from the same sample in a study of blood T cell repertoires in COVID-19. Generated by immunoSEQ multiplex PCR, the TCRdb table keeps only in-frame clones and is missing some. The sample lists about 280,000 clones; around 90% were seen once. The sample was PBMCs or T cells enriched from blood (not recorded which). These receptors were taken from a woman under 30 with acute COVID-19.

The chain employs TRBV6-6 and TRBJ1-5, with 7 bases that match TRBD1. The CDR3 length is 16 residues. Germline values: CDR1 MNHNY, CDR2 SVGAGI (reference sequence). V shed 7 bases and J 4 bases; nucleotides not matched to a gene: 13. CDR3 coding DNA: TGTGCCAGCAACTCCAGACAGGGAGGAGGGAATCAGCCCCAGCATTTT. This sequence encodes CASNSRQGGGNQPQHF.

A note on this clone: Additional DNA sequences in this sample encode the identical CDR3. The CDR3 is CASSYSSSYNEQFF. The CDR3 DNA follows: TGTGCCAGCAGTTACTCCAGCTCCTACAATGAGCAGTTCTTC. The chain has TRBV6-5 and TRBJ2-1; D ambiguous. Trimming removed 0 bases from V and 0 bases from J, with 3 bases in between. Looked up from germline, CDR1 is MNHEY and CDR2 is SVGAGI. CDR3 length: 14 amino acids.